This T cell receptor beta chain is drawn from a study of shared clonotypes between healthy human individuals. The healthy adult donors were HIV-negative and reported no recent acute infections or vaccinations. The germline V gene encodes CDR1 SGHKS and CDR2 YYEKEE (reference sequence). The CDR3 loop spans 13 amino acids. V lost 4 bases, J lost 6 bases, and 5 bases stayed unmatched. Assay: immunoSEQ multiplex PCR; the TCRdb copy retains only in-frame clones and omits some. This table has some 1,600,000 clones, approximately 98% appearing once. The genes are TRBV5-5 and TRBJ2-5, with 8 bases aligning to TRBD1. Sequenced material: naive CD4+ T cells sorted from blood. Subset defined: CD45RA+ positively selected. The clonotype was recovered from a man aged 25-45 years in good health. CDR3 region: CASSQGQGQTQYF. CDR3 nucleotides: TGTGCCAGCAGCCAAGGACAGGGACAGACCCAGTACTTC.